The 29 T cell receptor beta chains below come from one sample, sequenced in a study of blood T cell repertoires in COVID-19. TCRdb keeps only in-frame clones here, not all; method: immunoSEQ multiplex PCR. The sample consists of 150,000 to 200,000 clones, more than 85% of them appearing once. Sequenced input: peripheral blood. These receptors all come from a woman of 80 years or more in a cohort sampled during active or convalescent COVID-19.

The chain employs TRBV19 and TRBJ1-2; 7 nucleotides agree with TRBD1. The CDR3 loop spans 15 amino acids. V gave up 6 bases and J gave up 8 bases; unmatched junction bases: 15. The germline CDR1 and CDR2 sequences are LNHDA and SQIVND (reference sequence). CDR3 in amino acids: CASSHSRGQFVGYTF. CDR3 DNA: TGTGCCAGTAGCCACTCTCGGGGACAGTTTGTCGGCTACACCTTC.

The chain recombines TRBV5-1 with TRBJ2-2; 8 bases map to TRBD1. Per the germline V gene, CDR1 is SGHRS and CDR2 is YFSETQ. J was trimmed by 1 base and V by 9 bases; bases with no gene match: 8. The CDR3 contains 15 residues. This chain's CDR3 is CAIKGTGENTGELFF. DNA for the CDR3: TGCGCCATCAAAGGGACAGGCGAGAACACCGGGGAGCTGTTTTTT.

In this sample, this clone turned up once. The chain recombines TRBV7-6 with TRBJ2-1; 10 nucleotides align to TRBD2. The CDR3 extends over 15 amino acids. Losses at the gene ends were 7 bases for V and 4 bases for J; bases not matched to a gene: 7. From germline, CDR1 is SGHVS and CDR2 FNYEAQ. CDR3: CASKVLAGSYNEQFF. In DNA, the CDR3 is TGTGCCAGCAAGGTACTAGCGGGGAGTTACAATGAGCAGTTCTTC.

This chain links TRBV6-2 or TRBV6-3 with TRBJ1-3, with D hard to call. V lost 2 bases and J 0 bases, leaving 8 bases between the germline ends. The CDR3 covers 15 residues. CDR1 MNHEY and CDR2 SVGEGT come from the germline V gene. CDR3 coding DNA: TGTGCCAGCAGTTACCAGTCAGGCTCTGGAAACACCATATATTTT. Residues: CASSYQSGSGNTIYF.

The rearrangement links TRBV19 to TRBJ1-1; D may be TRBD1 (5 bases). Trimming took off 6 bases at V and 0 bases at J, with 11 bases between the two ends. Germline loops: CDR1 LNHDA, CDR2 SQIVND (reference sequence). The CDR3 runs 14 residues. The CDR3 region is CASRIRDLNTEAFF. CDR3 DNA sequence: TGTGCCAGTAGAATCAGGGATTTGAACACTGAAGCTTTCTTT.

The genes are TRBV6-5 and TRBJ2-5, with 9 bases identical to TRBD2. Germline trimming cut 4 bases from V and 2 bases from J; bases unmatched to any gene: 8. Per germline, CDR1 MNHEY and CDR2 SVGAGI. This CDR3 has 16 residues. The CDR3 nucleotides read TGTGCCAGCAGTTCTCAGACTAGCGGAAGTCAAGAGACCCAGTACTTC. It codes for CASSSQTSGSQETQYF.

The rearrangement joins TRBV4-3 to TRBJ1-2, with D perhaps matching TRBD1 (6 bases). Germline V gene sequence: CDR1 LGHNA, CDR2 YSLEER. CDR3 length: 15 amino acids. Trimming stripped 0 bases from V and 3 bases from J, with 11 bases between. CDR3 DNA sequence: TGCGCCAGCAGCCAAGATCGCAGGGGCCACTATGGCTACACCTTC. Translating gives CASSQDRRGHYGYTF.

J is TRBJ1-2 and V is TRBV27; D is possibly TRBD1 (6 bases). There are 13 residues in the CDR3. The germline V gene encodes CDR1 MNHEY and CDR2 SMNVEV (reference sequence). V was clipped by 5 bases and J by 3 bases, with 10 bases between them. The CDR3 protein is CASSPNRDYGYTF. The CDR3 DNA sequence: TGTGCCAGCAGTCCCAACAGGGACTATGGCTACACCTTC.

V and J are TRBV19 and TRBJ1-3; D not certain. CDR1 and CDR2 (germline): LNHDA, SQIVND (reference sequence). This CDR3 has 15 residues. Trimming removed 0 bases at V and 4 bases at J, with 10 bases between. CDR3 sequence reads: CASSIDPGFGNTIYF. In DNA, the CDR3 is TGTGCCAGTAGTATAGATCCGGGATTCGGAAACACCATATATTTT.

The rearrangement uses TRBV5-1 and TRBJ1-4; no definite D call. The V gene lost 0 bases and the J gene lost 2 bases, with 5 bases spanning the gap. Looked up from germline, CDR1 is SGHRS and CDR2 is YFSETQ. The CDR3 runs 14 residues. CDR3: CASSLGRTNEKLFF. DNA of the CDR3: TGCGCCAGCAGCTTGGGCAGGACTAATGAAAAACTGTTTTTT.

The V gene is TRBV4-1, the J gene TRBJ2-5, with 10 bases aligning to TRBD2. CDR3 length equals 16 residues. The germline gives CDR1 MGHRA, CDR2 YSYEKL. The J segment lost 4 bases and the V segment lost 3 bases, leaving 8 bases of the junction unmatched. The CDR3 here is CASSHSASGGLETQYF. The CDR3 nucleotides read TGCGCCAGCAGCCACAGTGCTAGCGGGGGTCTAGAGACCCAGTACTTC.

Only one count was recorded for this clone. The rearrangement joins TRBV6-6 to TRBJ1-2, with 8 bases matching TRBD1. Germline loops: CDR1 MNHNY, CDR2 SVGAGI (reference sequence). The CDR3 spans 14 residues. J lost 8 bases, V lost 7 bases, and 12 bases had no gene match. The CDR3 sequence: CASTPAAGGFGYTF. Written as DNA, the CDR3 is TGTGCCAGCACCCCTGCGGCAGGGGGCTTCGGCTACACCTTC.

The chain links TRBV11-2 to TRBJ2-7, with 8 bases lining up with TRBD2. This CDR3 has 15 amino acids. V dropped 2 bases and J dropped 2; count of bases not matched to a gene: 5. The germline CDR1 and CDR2 sequences are SGHAT and FQNNGV. CDR3 nucleotide sequence: TGTGCCAGCAGCTTAAGCGGGGGCGGTACCTACGAGCAGTACTTC. This sequence encodes CASSLSGGGTYEQYF.

The CDR3 here is CATSDPGLAGATYNEQFF. The CDR3 coding sequence is TGTGCCACCAGTGATCCGGGACTAGCGGGAGCAACATACAATGAGCAGTTCTTC. V usage is TRBV24-1 and J usage is TRBJ2-1, with 14 bases fitting TRBD2. The CDR3 runs to 18 residues. Germline lookup yields CDR1 KGHDR and CDR2 SFDVKD. The junction had 7 bases not matched to a gene; V was cut back by 3 bases and J by 4 bases.

V usage is TRBV7-2 and J usage is TRBJ2-1; 8 nucleotides align to TRBD2. The CDR3 is 13 amino acids. Germline CDR1 is SGHTA and CDR2 is FQGNSA. J gave up 13 bases and V 5 bases, and 10 bases lay outside the gene matches. The CDR3 is CASSPPAGVNQFF. CDR3 coding DNA: TGTGCCAGCAGCCCACCAGCGGGAGTAAACCAGTTCTTC. The variable domain in full, completed from reference TRBV7-2 and TRBJ2-1, reads GAGVSQSPSNKVTEKGKDVELRCDPISGHTALYWYRQSLGQGLEFLIYFQGNSAPDKSGLPSDRFSAERTGGSVSTLTIQRTQQEDSAVYLCASSPPAGVNQFFGPGTRLTVL.

The chain has TRBV19 and TRBJ2-1, with 9 bases fitting TRBD2. Trimming took 6 bases from V and 8 from J; bases not matched to a gene: 5. Germline-derived CDR1 and CDR2 are LNHDA and SQIVND (reference sequence). The CDR3 runs to 13 residues. CDR3 sequence (DNA): TGTGCCAGTAGGCCTAGCGGGGCTCATGAGCAGTTCTTC. This sequence encodes CASRPSGAHEQFF.

The rearrangement links TRBV10-3 to TRBJ2-7, with 9 bases aligning to TRBD1. There are 15 residues in the CDR3. With V trimmed by 6 bases and J by 5 bases, 11 bases remained unmatched. CDR1 is ENHRY, CDR2 SYGVKD, per germline. The DNA of the CDR3 is TGTGCCATCAGCCAATCACCGGGACAGGGAGACGAGCAGTACTTC. Encoded protein: CAISQSPGQGDEQYF.

The chain is built from TRBV6-1 and TRBJ2-1; 10 bases are a match to TRBD1. CDR1 MNHNS and CDR2 SASEGT come from the germline V gene. The J segment lost 0 bases and the V segment lost 1 base, leaving 9 bases of the junction unmatched. This CDR3 comprises 19 residues. CDR3 DNA sequence: TGTGCCAGCAGTGAAGTAGGGACAGGGGCCCCCAGCTCCTACAATGAGCAGTTCTTC. Protein: CASSEVGTGAPSSYNEQFF.

The chain combines TRBV30 with TRBJ2-6; TRBD1 aligns across 7 bases. The germline V gene has CDR1 GTSNPN and CDR2 SVGIG (reference sequence). The V and J ends lost 3 bases and 0 bases, in that order; junction bases with no gene match: 8. This CDR3 spans 17 amino acids. The CDR3 here is CAWRRGDRASGANVLTF. DNA of the CDR3: TGTGCCTGGAGAAGAGGAGACAGGGCCTCTGGGGCCAACGTCCTGACTTTC.

The DNA of the CDR3 is TGTGCCAGCAGCTTAAGACTAGGGGGCCGCGAGCAGTACTTC. Protein product: CASSLRLGGREQYF. The V and J genes are TRBV7-2 and TRBJ2-7; a weak D match, TRBD1 (7 bases). The CDR3 contains 14 residues. Trimming removed 2 bases at V and 6 bases at J, with 14 bases between. Germline V gene sequence: CDR1 SGHTA, CDR2 FQGNSA. The whole variable domain, remainder taken from reference TRBV7-2 and TRBJ2-7, is GAGVSQSPSNKVTEKGKDVELRCDPISGHTALYWYRQSLGQGLEFLIYFQGNSAPDKSGLPSDRFSAERTGGSVSTLTIQRTQQEDSAVYLCASSLRLGGREQYFGPGTRLTVT.

The chain is built from TRBV15 and TRBJ2-2; D uncertain. This CDR3 spans 16 amino acids. V lost 3 bases, J lost 0 bases, and 11 bases lay in between. The V gene's germline CDR1 is LNHNV and CDR2 YYDKDF (reference sequence). The CDR3 spells CATSSLSPANTGELFF. As DNA, the CDR3 is TGTGCCACCAGCAGCCTCTCGCCAGCGAACACCGGGGAGCTGTTTTTT. Combining the CDR3 with reference TRBV15 and TRBJ2-2 gives the whole variable domain DAMVIQNPRYQVTQFGKPVTLSCSQTLNHNVMYWYQQKSSQAPKLLFHYYDKDFNNEADTPDNFQSRRPNTSFCFLDIRSPGLGDTAMYLCATSSLSPANTGELFFGEGSRLTVL.

J is TRBJ2-4 and V is TRBV4-1, with 7 bases that match TRBD1. V gave up 1 base and J gave up 0 bases; unmatched junction bases: 9. The germline CDR1 and CDR2 sequences are MGHRA and YSYEKL. The CDR3 is 18 amino acids. CDR3 sequence reads: CASSQGQGERLAKNIQYF. CDR3 nucleotide sequence: TGCGCCAGCAGCCAAGGTCAGGGGGAAAGATTAGCCAAAAACATTCAGTACTTC.

The rearrangement joins TRBV4-3 to TRBJ1-2; tentatively, D is TRBD1 (5 bases). V was trimmed by 2 bases and J by 5 bases, leaving 18 bases between them. Looked up from germline, CDR1 is LGHNA and CDR2 is YSLEER. The CDR3 contains 16 residues. The CDR3 reads CASSQRSRVSVYGYTF. The CDR3 DNA is TGCGCCAGCAGCCAAAGATCCAGGGTCTCTGTGTATGGCTACACCTTC.

V usage is TRBV7-2 and J usage is TRBJ2-5, with 7 bases identical to TRBD1. The junction had 11 bases not matched to a gene; V was cut back by 5 bases and J by 5 bases. CDR3 size: 15 residues. From germline, CDR1 is SGHTA and CDR2 FQGNSA. The CDR3 DNA follows: TGTGCCAGCAGCCTGGCAAGGGGGCGCGGGGAGACCCAGTACTTC. It yields the protein CASSLARGRGETQYF.

The chain combines TRBV6-6 with TRBJ2-7; 10 nucleotides agree with TRBD2. Per the germline V gene, CDR1 is MNHNY and CDR2 is SVGAGI (reference sequence). J was trimmed by 7 bases and V by 2 bases; bases with no gene match: 8. The CDR3 runs 15 residues. The CDR3 nucleotides read TGTGCCAGCAGTTACACTAGCGGGACCTTGGGGGAGCAGTACGTC. Translated: CASSYTSGTLGEQYV.

This rearrangement joins TRBV3-1 (or the pseudogene TRBV3-2) to TRBJ2-3; 15 nucleotides agree with TRBD2. Germline-derived CDR1 and CDR2 are LGHDT and YNNKEL (reference sequence). V lost 1 base, J lost 4 bases, and 9 bases stayed unmatched. The CDR3 covers 19 residues. The CDR3 loop reads CASSQGGLAGGRGPDTQYF. CDR3 bases: TGTGCCAGCAGCCAAGGAGGACTAGCGGGGGGGAGGGGTCCAGATACGCAGTATTTT.

This chain joins TRBV19 and TRBJ1-5; D ambiguous. Trimming left V 1 base short and J 2 bases short, with 9 bases between. From germline, CDR1 is LNHDA and CDR2 SQIVND (reference sequence). The CDR3 is 15 amino acids. CDR3: CASSIVSRGNQPQHF. The CDR3 coding sequence is TGTGCCAGTAGTATAGTCTCTCGCGGCAATCAGCCCCAGCATTTT.

This chain links TRBV30 with TRBJ1-3, with D hard to call. The ends were cut back, 5 bases at V and 0 bases at J, with 5 bases in the middle. The CDR3 runs 12 residues. Germline assignment: CDR1 GTSNPN and CDR2 SVGIG (reference sequence). The CDR3 nucleotides read TGTGCCTGGTCAAACTCTGGAAACACCATATATTTT. It yields the protein CAWSNSGNTIYF. The variable domain in full, with the rest retrieved from reference TRBV30 and TRBJ1-3, is SQTIHQWPATLVQPVGSPLSLECTVEGTSNPNLYWYRQAAGRGLQLLFYSVGIGQISSEVPQNLSASRPQDRQFILSSKKLLLSDSGFYLCAWSNSGNTIYFGEGSWLTVV.

This rearrangement joins TRBV28 to TRBJ2-7, with D possibly being TRBD2 (5 bases). Between the trimmed V and J ends, which lost 3 bases and 0 bases, there was a span of 9 bases. CDR3 length equals 14 residues. Germline-derived CDR1 and CDR2 are MDHEN and SYDVKM. In DNA, the CDR3 is TGTGCCAGCAGTTTCGGCGGAGGCTCCTACGAGCAGTACTTC. It translates to CASSFGGGSYEQYF.